The 28 T cell receptor beta chains listed next were all sequenced from one sample in a study of blood T cells in healthy people across ages. Combining a sample-barcoded 5' primer with a J-beta primer mix, a second PCR ran for about 6 to 12 cycles. A single record per CDR3 protein comes from TCRdb applying MiXCR to the 5' RACE reads. The table shows about 830,000 distinct CDR3 sequences, with roughly 64% occurring only once. The sample was blood. These receptors were collected from a man younger than 40 in good health.

V and J are TRBV3-1 and TRBJ2-7; perhaps TRBD2 as D (6 bases). This CDR3 region has 14 residues. Germline lookup yields CDR1 LGHDT and CDR2 YNNKEL (reference sequence). V was shortened by 1 base and J by 6 bases, with 13 bases between the two germline ends. The DNA for the CDR3 is TGTGCCAGCAGCCAAGCAAATCGGGAGAGCGAGCAGTACTTC. As protein: CASSQANRESEQYF.

The V call is TRBV29-1, the J call TRBJ2-5, with 9 bases identical to TRBD2. In germline, CDR1 is SQVTM, CDR2 ANQGSEA. The ends lost 7 bases at V and 4 bases at J; junction bases unmatched: 10. This CDR3 region has 14 residues. The CDR3 is CSGSKAGGPETQYF. For the CDR3, the DNA is TGCAGCGGAAGTAAAGCGGGGGGTCCAGAGACCCAGTACTTC.

V usage is TRBV7-2 and J usage is TRBJ1-5; 8 nucleotides match TRBD1. Germline V gives CDR1 SGHTA, CDR2 FQGNSA. The CDR3 has 16 residues. Trimming cost V 7 bases and J 0 bases; bases outside gene matches: 8. The CDR3 nucleotides are TGTGCCAGCATCTCAGGGGGCGGGAATAGCAATCAGCCCCAGCATTTT. Amino acid sequence: CASISGGGNSNQPQHF.

Only a few counts were recorded for this clonotype. V and J are TRBV28 and TRBJ2-7; TRBD1 might be the D (5 bases). Germline V CDR1 and CDR2: MDHEN, SYDVKM. Trimming cost V 3 bases and J 4 bases, with 10 bases left between them. The CDR3 runs 13 residues. CDR3 sequence (DNA): TGTGCCAGCAGTTTCGGACACAGATACGAGCAGTACTTC. Its translation is CASSFGHRYEQYF.

The chain links TRBV7-2 to TRBJ2-7, with D perhaps matching TRBD1 (6 bases). V was cut by 6 bases and J by 3 bases, with 9 bases left in between. Germline CDR1 and CDR2: SGHTA and FQGNSA. The CDR3 sequence is 12 residues long. For the CDR3, the DNA is TGTGCCAGCAGATCAGGGGACTACGAGCAGTACTTC. It specifies CASRSGDYEQYF.

The V call is TRBV6-5, the J call TRBJ2-1; no clear D gene. Trimming shortened V by 0 bases and J by 7 bases, and 16 bases separated the two germline ends. The CDR3 is made up of 16 amino acids. Germline assignment: CDR1 MNHEY and CDR2 SVGAGI. CDR3 in DNA: TGTGCCAGCAGTTACTCGCCCCCTTGGGTGCGAAATGAGCAGTTCTTC. This encodes CASSYSPPWVRNEQFF.

V is TRBV7-6 and J is TRBJ2-5; D is unresolved. The CDR3 contains 17 residues. Germline CDR1 reads SGHVS; CDR2 reads FNYEAQ. V was pared by 1 base and J by 1 base, with 16 bases between. CDR3: CASSLGVVLAPQETQYF. CDR3 sequence (DNA): TGTGCCAGCAGCTTAGGAGTGGTCTTGGCTCCCCAAGAGACCCAGTACTTC.

The chain has TRBV18 and TRBJ2-7, with a possible D match to TRBD2 (6 bases). Germline V CDR1 and CDR2: KGHSH, LQKENI. The CDR3 loop spans 15 amino acids. V was shortened by 1 base and J by 0 bases, with 10 bases between the two germline ends. CDR3 nucleotides: TGTGCCAGCTCACCACTAGCGGCAAACTCCTACGAGCAGTACTTC. Protein: CASSPLAANSYEQYF. Together with reference TRBV18 and TRBJ2-7, the CDR3 gives the full variable domain: NAGVMQNPRHLVRRRGQEARLRCSPMKGHSHVYWYRQLPEEGLKFMVYLQKENIIDESGMPKERFSAEFPKEGPSILRIQQVVRGDSAAYFCASSPLAANSYEQYFGPGTRLTVT.

The DNA of the CDR3 is TGTGCCTGTACTTCGCGGGGGTCGAATTCACCCCTCCACTTT. It yields the protein CACTSRGSNSPLHF. This chain joins TRBV30 and TRBJ1-6; the D gene is possibly TRBD1 (5 bases). CDR3 size: 14 residues. In germline, CDR1 is GTSNPN, CDR2 SVGIG (reference sequence). Trimming shortened V by 6 bases and J by 7 bases, and 16 bases separated the two germline ends.

The rearrangement joins TRBV24-1 to TRBJ2-7, with TRBD2 matching 12 bases. Per germline, CDR1 KGHDR and CDR2 SFDVKD. Trimming cost V 3 bases and J 7 bases; bases outside gene matches: 9. CDR3 length: 16 amino acids. The CDR3 sequence: CATSDPQLAGGDEQYF. CDR3 nucleotides: TGTGCCACCAGTGATCCCCAACTAGCGGGAGGCGATGAGCAGTACTTC.

The gene calls are TRBV5-1 and TRBJ2-3; D gene unclear. The CDR3 spans 12 residues. Trimming cost V 4 bases and J 6 bases, with 9 bases left between them. Germline lookup yields CDR1 SGHRS and CDR2 YFSETQ. The CDR3 DNA follows: TGCGCCAGCAGCCCTCTTAAGGATACGCAGTATTTT. This encodes CASSPLKDTQYF.

This clonotype was seen more than once but under ten times. The rearrangement uses TRBV5-1 and TRBJ2-4, with D maybe TRBD1 (6 bases). The CDR3 contains 15 residues. The V end lost 1 base, the J end lost 3 bases, and 11 bases lay between the germline ends. Germline CDR1 reads SGHRS; CDR2 reads YFSETQ. The CDR3 region is CASSLPTGLKNIQYF. For the CDR3, the DNA is TGCGCCAGCAGCTTGCCGACAGGCCTCAAAAACATTCAGTACTTC.

The chain combines TRBV20-1 with TRBJ1-6; D uncertain. From germline, CDR1 is DFQATT and CDR2 SNEGSKA (reference sequence). The CDR3 consists of 18 residues. V gave up 3 bases and J gave up 0 bases, with 18 bases separating them. The CDR3 region has the DNA TGCAGTGCTAGCGTACCGTTGCCCGTGAGCTCCTATAATTCACCCCTCCACTTT. This translates into CSASVPLPVSSYNSPLHF.

Details on this clonotype: The junction departs from the called germline gene at one end, perhaps through a read error. The V and J genes are TRBV7-2 and TRBJ2-7; D is unclear. The CDR3 is 13 residues long. In germline, CDR1 is SGHTA, CDR2 FQGNSA. The CDR3 loop reads CASSFNRNYERYF. DNA for the CDR3: TGTGCCAGCAGCTTCAACAGAAACTACGAGCGGTACTTC.

In regard to this clonotype: A read error may account for a junction end that differs from germline. The genes are TRBV7-9 and TRBJ2-5, with 8 bases identical to TRBD2. The CDR3 sequence is 16 residues long. Germline CDR1 reads SEHNR; CDR2 reads FQNEAQ (reference sequence). The CDR3 bases are TGTGCCAGCAGCATGACTAGCGACGCAATACAAGAGACTCAGTACTTC. Its translation: CASSMTSDAIQETQYF.

This clonotype has more than one count but fewer than ten. The chain is built from TRBV20-1 and TRBJ2-4; D is undetermined. The CDR3 loop spans 14 amino acids. The germline gives CDR1 DFQATT, CDR2 SNEGSKA (reference sequence). V was trimmed by 5 bases and J by 0 bases, leaving 11 bases between them. The CDR3 DNA follows: TGCAGTGCTCTTCACCTCCTAGCCAAAAACATTCAGTACTTC. Translating gives CSALHLLAKNIQYF.

The CDR3 coding sequence is TGTGCCATCAGTGGAGGCAGGGCTGGGGCCAACGTCCTGACTTTC. Translating it yields CAISGGRAGANVLTF. The V call is TRBV10-3, the J call TRBJ2-6; D is possibly TRBD1 (5 bases). The germline V and J ends were trimmed by 4 bases and 2 bases, with 9 bases remaining between them. The CDR3 has 15 residues. The germline V gene has CDR1 ENHRY and CDR2 SYGVKD.

The rearrangement joins TRBV12-3 or TRBV12-4 to TRBJ2-7, with D possibly matching TRBD1 (6 bases). The CDR3 extends over 15 amino acids. Trimming removed 1 base from V and 2 bases from J, with 12 bases in between. The CDR3 DNA reads as TGTGCCAGCAGTTTAGTCCCAGGGGAAGCCTACGAGCAGTACTTC. Protein sequence: CASSLVPGEAYEQYF.

The rearrangement joins TRBV12-3 or TRBV12-4 to TRBJ1-1; no clear D. CDR3 size: 13 residues. V lost 5 bases and J lost 3, with 10 bases in between. The CDR3 coding sequence is TGTGCCAGCAGTACCAGCAGATACACTGAAGCTTTCTTT. This codes for CASSTSRYTEAFF.

The V call is TRBV5-1, the J call TRBJ2-2, with 7 bases fitting TRBD1. Germline CDR1 SGHRS, CDR2 YFSETQ. The trim removed 4 bases at V and 3 bases at J, leaving 9 bases unmatched. This CDR3 has 16 amino acids. The CDR3 loop is CASSPPTGRYTGELFF. CDR3 in DNA: TGCGCCAGCAGCCCCCCGACAGGGCGATACACCGGGGAGCTGTTTTTT.

The J gene is TRBJ2-5, the V gene TRBV20-1; the D is unclear. CDR1 DFQATT and CDR2 SNEGSKA come from the germline V gene (reference sequence). V lost 1 base and J lost 5, with 11 bases in between. The CDR3 extends over 13 amino acids. In DNA, the CDR3 is TGCAGTGCTAGAGGGCTGCTGAGGGAGACCCAGTACTTC. This gives the protein CSARGLLRETQYF.

The chain carries TRBV7-9 and TRBJ1-1; D remains ambiguous. The V end lost 6 bases, the J end lost 1 base, and 15 bases lay between the germline ends. CDR3 length equals 15 residues. Looked up from germline, CDR1 is SEHNR and CDR2 is FQNEAQ (reference sequence). Written as DNA, the CDR3 is TGTGCCAGCAGACCGTCTAGGTCGGGGAACACTGAAGCTTTCTTT. The encoded protein is CASRPSRSGNTEAFF.

This clonotype was counted between two and nine times. The chain links TRBV20-1 to TRBJ2-7, with 12 bases matching TRBD2. The CDR3 has 15 residues. Germline CDR1 DFQATT, CDR2 SNEGSKA (reference sequence). With V trimmed by 3 bases and J by 1 base, 4 bases remained unmatched. The CDR3: CSARRLAGVSYEQYF. CDR3 nucleotides: TGCAGTGCTAGGAGACTAGCGGGGGTGTCCTACGAGCAGTACTTC.

Only a few counts were recorded for this clonotype. This sequence joins TRBV7-2 and TRBJ2-5; D not resolved. There are 14 residues in the CDR3. Germline lookup yields CDR1 SGHTA and CDR2 FQGNSA. V dropped 0 bases and J dropped 5 bases, with 10 bases sitting between them. CDR3: CASSLARSGETQYF. The CDR3 region has the DNA TGTGCCAGCAGCTTAGCGCGTAGTGGGGAGACCCAGTACTTC.

The chain recombines TRBV12-3 or TRBV12-4 with TRBJ1-2; no reliable D call. This CDR3 has 15 amino acids. The V gene lost 9 bases and the J gene lost 7 bases, with 24 bases spanning the gap. The CDR3 DNA reads as TGTGCCAGTTCTAAGCGGGCGCAAGATAGCGGTGGCTACACCTTC. Protein product: CASSKRAQDSGGYTF.

CDR3 in amino acids: CASSLFGAAKLYNEQYF. In DNA form, the CDR3 reads TGTGCCAGCAGCTTATTTGGGGCAGCAAAATTGTACAATGAGCAGTACTTC. The chain joins TRBV7-9 to TRBJ2-4; D is perhaps TRBD1 (5 bases). V was clipped by 2 bases and J by 13 bases, with 27 bases between them. Germline lookup yields CDR1 SEHNR and CDR2 FQNEAQ (reference sequence). The CDR3 consists of 17 residues.

This chain joins TRBV4-2 and TRBJ2-3, with 7 nucleotides matching TRBD2. This CDR3 spans 15 amino acids. Per germline, CDR1 LGHNA and CDR2 YNFKEQ. V dropped 4 bases and J dropped 5; count of bases not matched to a gene: 9. The CDR3 DNA follows: TGTGCCAGCAGCCCGCGGGAGATGGGTGGAGATACGCAGTATTTT. Translating gives CASSPREMGGDTQYF.

The gene calls are TRBV20-1 and TRBJ1-1; the D gene is possibly TRBD1 (5 bases). V shed 5 bases and J shed 1 base, with 14 bases lying between them. The germline CDR1 and CDR2 sequences are DFQATT and SNEGSKA (reference sequence). The CDR3 consists of 14 residues. The CDR3 here is CSALSRVRNTEAFF. The CDR3, as DNA: TGCAGTGCTCTTTCCAGGGTCAGGAACACTGAAGCTTTCTTT.